Each of the 3 T cell receptor beta chains below was sequenced from the same sample in a study of blood T cell repertoires in COVID-19. Profiled with immunoSEQ multiplex PCR; TCRdb holds only in-frame clones, not every one. Of about 110,000 clones in the sample, 65% to 90% were seen once. Sequenced: peripheral blood. These receptors were collected from a woman of 80 years or more with active or convalescent COVID-19.

Relative to its sample, this clone is medium-sized. The chain has TRBV7-9 and TRBJ2-1; 12 nucleotides align to TRBD2. Germline CDR1 and CDR2: SEHNR and FQNEAQ (reference sequence). CDR3 length: 14 amino acids. Germline trimming cut 2 bases from V and 8 bases from J; bases unmatched to any gene: 1. CDR3 nucleotide sequence: TGTGCCAGCAGCTTAACTAGCGGGAGGCATGAGCAGTTCTTC. Amino acid sequence: CASSLTSGRHEQFF.

The V gene is TRBV5-6, the J gene TRBJ2-1; 7 bases are a match to TRBD2. CDR1 and CDR2 from the germline V gene are SGHDT and YYEEEE. The CDR3 consists of 14 residues. J was trimmed by 8 bases and V by 1 base; bases with no gene match: 6. The CDR3: CASSLREGLYEQFF. The CDR3 DNA reads TGTGCCAGCAGCTTGAGGGAGGGCCTTTATGAGCAGTTCTTC.

The V and J genes are TRBV6-5 and TRBJ1-1, with 9 bases lining up with TRBD1. The length of the CDR3 is 15 residues. The J segment lost 1 base and the V segment lost 5 bases, leaving 5 bases of the junction unmatched. Germline V lookup: CDR1 MNHEY, CDR2 SVGAGI. As DNA, the CDR3 is TGTGCCAGCAGTCCCCGGACAGGGGAGAACACTGAAGCTTTCTTT. It codes for CASSPRTGENTEAFF.